This T cell receptor beta chain is from a study of blood T cell repertoires in COVID-19. TCRdb's copy holds only in-frame clones and misses some; the assay was immunoSEQ multiplex PCR. The sample carries about 74,000 clones, 87% recorded once. The CDR3 is 16 residues long. V lost 4 bases to trimming and J lost 0 bases; unmatched junction nucleotides: 3. Per the germline V gene, CDR1 is SNHLY and CDR2 is FYNNEI. The source material was peripheral blood. The chain recombines TRBV2 with TRBJ2-7; 13 nucleotides agree with TRBD2. The TCR originated in a woman of 80 years or more with active or convalescent COVID-19. CDR3 coding DNA: TGTGCCAGCAGTGCAGGGACTAGCGGGGCCTCCTACGAGCAGTACTTC. It translates to CASSAGTSGASYEQYF.